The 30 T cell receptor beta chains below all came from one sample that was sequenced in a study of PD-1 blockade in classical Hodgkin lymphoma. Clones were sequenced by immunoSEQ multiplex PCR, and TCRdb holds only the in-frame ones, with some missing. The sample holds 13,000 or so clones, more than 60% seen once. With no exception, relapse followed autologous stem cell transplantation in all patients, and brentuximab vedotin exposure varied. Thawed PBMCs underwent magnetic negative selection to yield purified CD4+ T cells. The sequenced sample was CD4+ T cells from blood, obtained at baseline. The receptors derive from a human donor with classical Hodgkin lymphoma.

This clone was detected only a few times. CDR3 amino acids: CASSLGENSPLHF. CDR3 DNA: TGTGCCAGCAGCTTAGGTGAAAATTCACCCCTCCACTTT. The chain carries TRBV5-8 and TRBJ1-6; D not certain. Trimming shortened V by 2 bases and J by 7 bases, and 7 bases separated the two germline ends. Per germline, CDR1 SGHTS and CDR2 YDEGEE. CDR3 length equals 13 residues.

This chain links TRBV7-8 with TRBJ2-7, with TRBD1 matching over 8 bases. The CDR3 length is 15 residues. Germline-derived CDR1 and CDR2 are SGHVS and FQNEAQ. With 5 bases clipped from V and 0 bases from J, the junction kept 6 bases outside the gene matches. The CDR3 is CASSAKDRVSYEQYF. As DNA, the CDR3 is TGTGCCAGCAGCGCGAAGGACAGGGTCTCCTACGAGCAGTACTTC.

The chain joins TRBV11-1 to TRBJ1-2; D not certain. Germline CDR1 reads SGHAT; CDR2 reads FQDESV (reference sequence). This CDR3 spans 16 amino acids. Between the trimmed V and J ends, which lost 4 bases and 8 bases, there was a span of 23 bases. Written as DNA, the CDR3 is TGTGCCAGCAGCTCGGACGACCTGTCGGGAGCCGGCGGCTACACCTTC. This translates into CASSSDDLSGAGGYTF.

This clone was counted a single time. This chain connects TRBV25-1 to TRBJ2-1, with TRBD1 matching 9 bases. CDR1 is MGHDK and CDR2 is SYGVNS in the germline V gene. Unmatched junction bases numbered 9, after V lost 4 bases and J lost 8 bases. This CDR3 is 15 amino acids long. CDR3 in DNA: TGTGCCAGCAGTGCTCCGGGACAGGGAAGCTATGAGCAGTTCTTC. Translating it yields CASSAPGQGSYEQFF.

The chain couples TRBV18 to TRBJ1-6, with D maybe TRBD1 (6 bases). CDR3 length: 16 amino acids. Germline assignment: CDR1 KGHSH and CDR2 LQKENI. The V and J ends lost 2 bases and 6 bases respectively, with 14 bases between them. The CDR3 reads CASSPALRGRNSPLHF. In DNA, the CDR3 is TGTGCCAGCTCACCAGCACTCAGGGGACGTAATTCACCCCTCCACTTT.

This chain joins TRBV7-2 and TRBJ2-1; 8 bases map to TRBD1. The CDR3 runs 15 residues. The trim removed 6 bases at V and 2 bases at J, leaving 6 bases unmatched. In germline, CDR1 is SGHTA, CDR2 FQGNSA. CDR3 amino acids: CASSRQGAAYNEQFF. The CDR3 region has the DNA TGTGCCAGCAGTCGCCAGGGGGCGGCCTACAATGAGCAGTTCTTC. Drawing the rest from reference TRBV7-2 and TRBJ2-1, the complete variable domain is GAGVSQSPSNKVTEKGKDVELRCDPISGHTALYWYRQSLGQGLEFLIYFQGNSAPDKSGLPSDRFSAERTGGSVSTLTIQRTQQEDSAVYLCASSRQGAAYNEQFFGPGTRLTVL.

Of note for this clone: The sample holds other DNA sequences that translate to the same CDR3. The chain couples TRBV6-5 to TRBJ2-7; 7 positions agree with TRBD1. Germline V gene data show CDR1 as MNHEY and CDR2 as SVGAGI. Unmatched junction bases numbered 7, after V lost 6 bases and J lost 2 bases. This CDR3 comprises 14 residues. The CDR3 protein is CASSQDRFPYEQYF. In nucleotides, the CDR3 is TGTGCCAGCAGCCAGGACAGGTTTCCCTACGAGCAGTACTTC.

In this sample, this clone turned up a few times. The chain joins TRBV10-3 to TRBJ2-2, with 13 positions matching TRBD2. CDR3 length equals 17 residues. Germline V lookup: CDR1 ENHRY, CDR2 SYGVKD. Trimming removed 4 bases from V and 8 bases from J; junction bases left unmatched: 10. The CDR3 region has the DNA TGTGCCATCAGTGGGGGACTAGCGGGGACGAACAGGGGGGAGCTGTTTTTT. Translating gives CAISGGLAGTNRGELFF.

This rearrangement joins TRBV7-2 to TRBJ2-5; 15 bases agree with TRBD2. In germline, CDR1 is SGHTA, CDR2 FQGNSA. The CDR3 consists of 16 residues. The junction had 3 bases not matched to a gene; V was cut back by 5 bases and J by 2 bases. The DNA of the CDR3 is TGTGCCAGCAGCCAGGGACTAGCGGGGGGTCAAGAGACCCAGTACTTC. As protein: CASSQGLAGGQETQYF.

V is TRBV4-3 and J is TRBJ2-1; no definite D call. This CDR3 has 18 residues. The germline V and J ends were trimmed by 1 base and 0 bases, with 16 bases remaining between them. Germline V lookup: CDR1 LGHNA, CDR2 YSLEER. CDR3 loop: CASSQVGRWDSSYNEQFF. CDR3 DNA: TGCGCCAGCAGCCAAGTGGGTCGTTGGGATAGCTCCTACAATGAGCAGTTCTTC.

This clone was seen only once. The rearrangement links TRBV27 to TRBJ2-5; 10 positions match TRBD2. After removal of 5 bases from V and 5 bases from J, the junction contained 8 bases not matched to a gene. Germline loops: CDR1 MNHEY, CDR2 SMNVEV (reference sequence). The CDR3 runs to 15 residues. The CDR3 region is CASSRSGGPGETQYF. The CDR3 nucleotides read TGTGCCAGCAGTCGTAGCGGGGGGCCGGGGGAGACCCAGTACTTC.

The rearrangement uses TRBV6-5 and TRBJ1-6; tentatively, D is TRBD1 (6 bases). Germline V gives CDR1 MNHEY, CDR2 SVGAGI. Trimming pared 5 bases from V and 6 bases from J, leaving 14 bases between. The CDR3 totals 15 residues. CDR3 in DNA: TGTGCCAGCAGTAAGTCCGGGACATCTAATTCACCCCTCCACTTT. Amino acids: CASSKSGTSNSPLHF.

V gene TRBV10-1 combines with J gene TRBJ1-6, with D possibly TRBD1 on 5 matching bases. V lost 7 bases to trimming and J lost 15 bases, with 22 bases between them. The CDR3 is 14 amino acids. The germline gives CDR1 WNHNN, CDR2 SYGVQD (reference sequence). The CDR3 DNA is TGCGCCAGCACTAACAACCAGCAGGTCCAGGGCCTCCACTTT. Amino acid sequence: CASTNNQQVQGLHF.

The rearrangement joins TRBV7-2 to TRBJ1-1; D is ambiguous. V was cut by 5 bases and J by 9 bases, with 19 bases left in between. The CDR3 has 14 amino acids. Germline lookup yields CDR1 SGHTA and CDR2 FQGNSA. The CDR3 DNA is TGTGCCAGCAGCCCATCAACGGGGAGCCAGAAAGCTTTCTTT. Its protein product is CASSPSTGSQKAFF.

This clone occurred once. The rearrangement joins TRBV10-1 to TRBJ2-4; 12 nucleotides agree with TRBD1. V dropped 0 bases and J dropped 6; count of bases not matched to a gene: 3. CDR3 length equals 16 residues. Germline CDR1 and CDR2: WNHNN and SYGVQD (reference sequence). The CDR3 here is CASSESGQGARNIQYF. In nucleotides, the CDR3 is TGCGCCAGCAGTGAGTCGGGACAGGGGGCCCGAAACATTCAGTACTTC.

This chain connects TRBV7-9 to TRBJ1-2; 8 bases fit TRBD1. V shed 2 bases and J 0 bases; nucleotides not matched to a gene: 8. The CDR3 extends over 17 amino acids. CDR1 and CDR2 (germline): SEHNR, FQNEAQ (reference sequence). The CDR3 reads CASSLPDRVSANYGYTF. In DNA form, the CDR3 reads TGTGCCAGCAGCTTACCGGACAGGGTTTCAGCTAACTATGGCTACACCTTC.

For the CDR3, the DNA is TGTGCCAGCAGCTTCGGACCCACCGGGGAGCTGTTTTTT. This gives the protein CASSFGPTGELFF. The chain recombines TRBV5-6 with TRBJ2-2; no clear D. Trimming removed 2 bases from V and 4 bases from J, with 6 bases in between. This CDR3 comprises 13 residues. CDR1 SGHDT and CDR2 YYEEEE come from the germline V gene.

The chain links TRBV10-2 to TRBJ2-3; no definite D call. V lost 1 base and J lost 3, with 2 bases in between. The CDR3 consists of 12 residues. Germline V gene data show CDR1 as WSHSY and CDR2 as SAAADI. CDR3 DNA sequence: TGCGCCAGCAGTGAGTATACAGATACGCAGTATTTT. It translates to CASSEYTDTQYF.

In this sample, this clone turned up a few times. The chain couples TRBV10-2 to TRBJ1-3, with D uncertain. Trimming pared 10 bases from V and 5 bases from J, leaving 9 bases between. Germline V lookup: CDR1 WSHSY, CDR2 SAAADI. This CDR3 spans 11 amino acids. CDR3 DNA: TGCGCCACCGAGGTCAGAAACACCATATATTTT. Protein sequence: CATEVRNTIYF.

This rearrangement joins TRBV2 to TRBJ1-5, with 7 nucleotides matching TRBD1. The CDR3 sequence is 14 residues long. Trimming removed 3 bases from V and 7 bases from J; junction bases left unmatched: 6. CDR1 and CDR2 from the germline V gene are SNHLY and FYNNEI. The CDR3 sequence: CASSETGLRQPQHF. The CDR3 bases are TGTGCCAGCAGTGAGACAGGGCTGAGGCAGCCCCAGCATTTT.

The CDR3 region has the DNA TGCAGCGTTGAAGGGGGTTTCGGAGCTTTCTTT. This encodes CSVEGGFGAFF. The J gene is TRBJ1-1, the V gene TRBV29-1; D gene uncertain. Germline CDR1 SQVTM, CDR2 ANQGSEA. Trimming took off 1 base at V and 10 bases at J, with 10 bases between the two ends. This CDR3 is 11 amino acids long.

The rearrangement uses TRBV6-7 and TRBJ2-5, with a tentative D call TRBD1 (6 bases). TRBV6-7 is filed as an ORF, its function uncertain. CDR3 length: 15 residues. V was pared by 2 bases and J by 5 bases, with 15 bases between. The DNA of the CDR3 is TGTGCCAGCAGTTACCGGGGACAAGGGCCCGAGACCCAGTACTTC. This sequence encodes CASSYRGQGPETQYF.

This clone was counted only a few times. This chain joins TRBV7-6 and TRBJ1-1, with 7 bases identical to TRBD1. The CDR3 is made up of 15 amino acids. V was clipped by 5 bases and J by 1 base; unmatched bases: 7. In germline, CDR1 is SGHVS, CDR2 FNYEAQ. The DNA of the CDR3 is TGTGCCAGCAGCCCCAGGGAGGGGGCGAACACTGAAGCTTTCTTT. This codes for CASSPREGANTEAFF.

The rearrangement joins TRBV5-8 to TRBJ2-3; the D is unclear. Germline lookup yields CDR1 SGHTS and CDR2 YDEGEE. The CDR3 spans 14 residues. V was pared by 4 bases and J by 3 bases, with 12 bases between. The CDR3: CASSVLVGTDTQYF. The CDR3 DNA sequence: TGTGCCAGCAGCGTACTTGTAGGGACAGATACGCAGTATTTT.

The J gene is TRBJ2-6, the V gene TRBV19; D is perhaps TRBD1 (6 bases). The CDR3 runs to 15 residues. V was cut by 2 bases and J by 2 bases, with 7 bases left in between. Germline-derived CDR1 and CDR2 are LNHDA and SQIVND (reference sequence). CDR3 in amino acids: CASSIKGAGANVLTF. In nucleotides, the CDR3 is TGTGCCAGTAGTATAAAGGGGGCTGGGGCCAACGTCCTGACTTTC. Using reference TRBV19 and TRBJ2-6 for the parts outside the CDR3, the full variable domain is DGGITQSPKYLFRKEGQNVTLSCEQNLNHDAMYWYRQDPGQGLRLIYYSQIVNDFQKGDIAEGYSVSREKKESFPLTVTSAQKNPTAFYLCASSIKGAGANVLTFGAGSRLTVL.

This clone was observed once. The CDR3 loop is CASSFGTGETDTQYF. In DNA, the CDR3 is TGTGCCAGCAGTTTCGGGACAGGGGAGACAGATACGCAGTATTTT. The V call is TRBV28, the J call TRBJ2-3, with TRBD1 identical over 10 bases. Germline V gene sequence: CDR1 MDHEN, CDR2 SYDVKM. The junction had 3 bases not matched to a gene; V was cut back by 3 bases and J by 3 bases. The CDR3 has 15 residues.

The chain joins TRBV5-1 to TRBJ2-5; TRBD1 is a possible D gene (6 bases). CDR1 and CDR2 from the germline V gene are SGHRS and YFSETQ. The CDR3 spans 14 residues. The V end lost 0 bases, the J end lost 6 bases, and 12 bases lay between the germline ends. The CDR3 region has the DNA TGCGCCAGCAGCTTGGCGTGGGACATCCAGACCCAGTACTTC. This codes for CASSLAWDIQTQYF.

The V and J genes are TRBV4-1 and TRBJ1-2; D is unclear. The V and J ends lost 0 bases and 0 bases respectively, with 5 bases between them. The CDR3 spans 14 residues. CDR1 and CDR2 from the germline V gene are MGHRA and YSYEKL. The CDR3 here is CASSQDTANYGYTF. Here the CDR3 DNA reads TGCGCCAGCAGCCAAGATACGGCTAACTATGGCTACACCTTC.

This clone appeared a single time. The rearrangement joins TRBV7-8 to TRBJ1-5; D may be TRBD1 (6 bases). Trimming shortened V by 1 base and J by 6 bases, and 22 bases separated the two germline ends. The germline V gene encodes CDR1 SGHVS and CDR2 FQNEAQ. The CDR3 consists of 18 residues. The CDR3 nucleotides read TGTGCCAGCAGCTTAGGGGACTTGACAGGCTTAGGGGTTCAGCCCCAGCATTTT. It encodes CASSLGDLTGLGVQPQHF.

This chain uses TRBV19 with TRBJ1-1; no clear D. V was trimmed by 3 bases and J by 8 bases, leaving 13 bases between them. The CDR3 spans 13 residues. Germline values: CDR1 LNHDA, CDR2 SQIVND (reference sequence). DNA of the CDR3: TGTGCCAGTAGTATCAGTCAGCGGGCGGAAGCTTTCTTT. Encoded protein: CASSISQRAEAFF.